This T cell receptor beta chain was retrieved from a study of blood T cell repertoires in COVID-19. Study details: PBMCs, B-cell-depleted T cells, or T cells were the source of the cDNA or gDNA that made up the material.

Per the original methods: Researchers report that nucleated cell counts were estimated from reference gene primer amplification. The data were produced by immunoSEQ multiplex PCR, yet TCRdb's version contains in-frame clones alone and is incomplete. Clone size and V and J calls were adopted from that table, with D and trimming inferred from the DNA. The sample records 140,000 to 150,000 clones, around 82% being singletons. Trimming shortened V by 7 bases and J by 0 bases, and 12 bases separated the two germline ends. The length of the CDR3 is 14 residues. Per germline, CDR1 LNHDA and CDR2 SQIVND (reference sequence).

Sequencing was carried out using peripheral blood. The sequence came from a man aged 60 to 75 with active or convalescent COVID-19. The rearrangement uses TRBV19 and TRBJ1-1; possible D gene TRBD1, 5 bases. CDR3 nucleotides: TGTGCCAGTACTTCACGGGGGATGAACACTGAAGCTTTCTTT. Translation: CASTSRGMNTEAFF.